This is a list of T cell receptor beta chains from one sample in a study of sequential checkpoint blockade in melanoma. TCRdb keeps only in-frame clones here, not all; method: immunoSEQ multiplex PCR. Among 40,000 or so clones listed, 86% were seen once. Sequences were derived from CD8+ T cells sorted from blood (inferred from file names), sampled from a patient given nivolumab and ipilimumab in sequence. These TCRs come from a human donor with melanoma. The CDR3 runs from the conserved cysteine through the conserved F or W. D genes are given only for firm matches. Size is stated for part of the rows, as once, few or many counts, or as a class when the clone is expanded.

CDR3: CASSVGGAGERDTQYF; DNA: TGTGCCAGCAGCGTAGGGGGAGCGGGAGAAAGAGATACGCAGTATTTT; size: few; J: TRBJ2-3; V: TRBV9; length: 16; D: TRBD2
CDR3: CASSQTSNIAGYTF; DNA: TGTGCCAGCAGCCAAACATCTAATATAGCTGGCTACACCTTC; size: .; J: TRBJ1-2; V: TRBV5-6; length: 14; D: .
CDR3: CASSSGGVTYPNEQFF; DNA: TGCGCCAGCAGCTCAGGGGGTGTGACCTACCCTAATGAGCAGTTCTTC; size: .; J: TRBJ2-1; V: TRBV5-1; length: 16; D: TRBD1
CDR3: CASSTGLDRYEQYF; DNA: TGTGCCAGCAGCACTGGACTGGATCGCTACGAGCAGTACTTC; size: .; J: TRBJ2-7; V: TRBV5-6; length: 14; D: .
CDR3: CASSPGQGTVGELFF; DNA: TGTGCCAGCAGTCCGGGACAGGGGACGGTGGGGGAGCTGTTTTTT; size: .; J: TRBJ2-2; V: TRBV6-5; length: 15; D: TRBD1
CDR3: CASSIGPGNTEAFF; DNA: TGTGCCAGTAGTATAGGACCGGGGAACACTGAAGCTTTCTTT; size: .; J: TRBJ1-1; V: TRBV19; length: 14; D: .
CDR3: CASSQSRRGTASSTQYF; DNA: TGCGCCAGCAGTCAATCTCGGAGGGGGACAGCCTCGTCGACCCAGTACTTC; size: .; J: TRBJ2-5; V: TRBV23-1; length: 17; D: .
CDR3: CASSTGIPGYTF; DNA: TGTGCCAGCAGCACGGGAATCCCTGGCTACACCTTC; size: .; J: TRBJ1-2; V: TRBV6-5; length: 12; D: .
CDR3: CASGFSGTEAFF; DNA: TGTGCCAGCGGATTTTCAGGCACTGAAGCTTTCTTT; size: .; J: TRBJ1-1; V: TRBV27; length: 12; D: .
CDR3: CASSPRVLTGELFF; DNA: TGTGCCAGCAGCCCTCGCGTTTTAACCGGGGAGCTGTTTTTT; size: .; J: TRBJ2-2; V: TRBV9; length: 14; D: .
CDR3: CASSPGVRITSSYNEQFF; DNA: TGTGCCAGCAGCCCTGGAGTGCGGATTACCTCCTCCTACAATGAGCAGTTCTTC; size: few; J: TRBJ2-1; V: TRBV11-3; length: 18; D: .
CDR3: CATREGVNQGISYNEQFF; DNA: TGTGCCACCCGAGAAGGGGTCAATCAGGGTATCTCCTACAATGAGCAGTTCTTC; size: .; J: TRBJ2-1; V: TRBV15; length: 18; D: .
CDR3: CSVCEDRPYEQYF; DNA: TGCAGCGTTTGCGAAGACAGACCCTACGAGCAGTACTTC; size: .; J: TRBJ2-7; V: TRBV29-1; length: 13; D: .
CDR3: CSVDSGTGGSTDTQYF; DNA: TGCAGCGTTGACTCCGGGACAGGGGGTTCCACAGATACGCAGTATTTT; size: .; J: TRBJ2-3; V: TRBV29-1; length: 16; D: TRBD1
CDR3: CASSWVTGGFYEQYF; DNA: TGCGCCAGCAGCTGGGTGACAGGGGGATTTTACGAGCAGTACTTC; size: .; J: TRBJ2-7; V: TRBV5-1; length: 15; D: TRBD1
CDR3: CASSPRGSGQPQHF; DNA: TGTGCCAGTAGCCCACGGGGGTCGGGTCAGCCCCAGCATTTT; size: .; J: TRBJ1-5; V: TRBV19; length: 14; D: .
CDR3: CASSLVVAGLTDEQFF; DNA: TGTGCCAGCAGCTTAGTCGTAGCGGGATTAACGGATGAGCAGTTCTTC; size: .; J: TRBJ2-1; V: TRBV7-9; length: 16; D: TRBD2
CDR3: CASSTTSGRVSGELFF; DNA: TGTGCCAGCAGCACAACTAGCGGGAGAGTATCCGGGGAGCTGTTTTTT; size: .; J: TRBJ2-2; V: TRBV7-2; length: 16; D: TRBD2
CDR3: CASSSRPSSYEQYF; DNA: TGTGCCAGCAGTTCTAGGCCGAGCTCCTACGAGCAGTACTTC; size: .; J: TRBJ2-7; V: TRBV28; length: 14; D: .
CDR3: CASSFGGTTEAFF; DNA: TGTGCCAGCAGTTTCGGGGGGACCACTGAAGCTTTCTTT; size: .; J: TRBJ1-1; V: TRBV28; length: 13; D: .
CDR3: CASSPLGGGEFYEQYF; DNA: TGTGCCAGTAGTCCGCTGGGAGGGGGAGAATTCTACGAGCAGTACTTC; size: .; J: TRBJ2-7; V: TRBV19; length: 16; D: .
CDR3: CASSLGTGYNEQFF; DNA: TGTGCCAGCAGCTTGGGTACAGGTTACAATGAGCAGTTCTTC; size: .; J: TRBJ2-1; V: TRBV5-6; length: 14; D: .
CDR3: CSVEVAGRGDEQFF; DNA: TGCAGCGTTGAGGTTGCAGGCCGCGGGGATGAGCAGTTCTTC; size: .; J: TRBJ2-1; V: TRBV29-1; length: 14; D: .
CDR3: CASSQDSRSNQPQHF; DNA: TGCGCCAGCAGCCAAGATTCCAGGAGCAATCAGCCCCAGCATTTT; size: once; J: TRBJ1-5; V: TRBV4-1; length: 15; D: .
CDR3: CASSLDKSEQFF; DNA: TGTGCCAGCAGCTTAGACAAGAGTGAGCAGTTCTTC; size: .; J: TRBJ2-1; V: TRBV11-2; length: 12; D: .
CDR3: CAWSQGLAVGADTQYF; DNA: TGTGCCTGGAGTCAGGGGCTAGCCGTAGGGGCAGATACGCAGTATTTT; size: .; J: TRBJ2-3; V: TRBV30; length: 16; D: .
CDR3: CASSLCLLVWEQYF; DNA: TGTGCCAGCAGTTTATGCCTCCTAGTGTGGGAGCAGTACTTC; size: .; J: TRBJ2-7; V: TRBV28; length: 14; D: .
CDR3: CASSPRTGVSYNEQFF; DNA: TGTGCCAGCAGCCCCAGGACAGGGGTCTCCTACAATGAGCAGTTCTTC; size: .; J: TRBJ2-1; V: TRBV7-9; length: 16; D: TRBD1
CDR3: CASSLGTGGYEQYF; DNA: TGTGCCAGCAGCCTGGGGACAGGGGGCTACGAGCAGTACTTC; size: .; J: TRBJ2-7; V: TRBV5-5; length: 14; D: TRBD1
CDR3: CATRAGATPYF; DNA: TGTGCCACAAGAGCGGGAGCGACGCCATACTTC; size: few; J: TRBJ2-5; V: TRBV6-6; length: 11; D: TRBD2
CDR3: CAWSEGAPDTQYF; DNA: TGTGCCTGGAGTGAAGGAGCTCCAGATACGCAGTATTTT; size: .; J: TRBJ2-3; V: TRBV30; length: 13; D: .
CDR3: CSVMGQRAEAFF; DNA: TGCAGCGTTATGGGGCAGCGAGCGGAAGCTTTCTTT; size: .; J: TRBJ1-1; V: TRBV29-1; length: 12; D: .
CDR3: CASSERAGPQETQYF; DNA: TGTGCCAGCAGTGAGCGAGCCGGTCCCCAAGAGACCCAGTACTTC; size: few; J: TRBJ2-5; V: TRBV25-1; length: 15; D: .
CDR3: CASSAPRQGNYNEQFF; DNA: TGTGCCAGCAGCGCCCCTCGACAGGGGAACTACAATGAGCAGTTCTTC; size: .; J: TRBJ2-1; V: TRBV7-9; length: 16; D: TRBD1
CDR3: CASSAGTSGSWGTDTQYF; DNA: TGTGCCAGCAGCGCCGGGACTAGCGGGAGCTGGGGCACAGATACGCAGTATTTT; size: .; J: TRBJ2-3; V: TRBV7-9; length: 18; D: TRBD2
CDR3: CASSKLDRGKNIQYF; DNA: TGTGCCAGCAGCAAATTGGACAGGGGAAAAAACATTCAGTACTTC; size: .; J: TRBJ2-4; V: TRBV7-2; length: 15; D: TRBD1
CDR3: CASSPPGQGAGGTEAFF; DNA: TGTGCCAGCAGCCCCCCGGGACAGGGGGCCGGAGGCACTGAAGCTTTCTTT; size: .; J: TRBJ1-1; V: TRBV9; length: 17; D: TRBD1
CDR3: CASEARDRNTGELFF; DNA: TGTGCCAGCGAGGCCCGGGACAGAAACACCGGGGAGCTGTTTTTT; size: .; J: TRBJ2-2; V: TRBV5-4; length: 15; D: TRBD1
CDR3: CASSVEETSSYNEQFF; DNA: TGTGCCAGCAGCGTAGAGGAGACTAGCAGCTACAATGAGCAGTTCTTC; size: once; J: TRBJ2-1; V: TRBV9; length: 16; D: TRBD2
CDR3: CASSLGGRFTDTQYF; DNA: TGTGCCAGCAGCTTGGGCGGGAGATTCACAGATACGCAGTATTTT; size: .; J: TRBJ2-3; V: TRBV5-6; length: 15; D: TRBD2
CDR3: CASSLGGLGEQYF; DNA: TGTGCCAGCAGCTTGGGAGGGTTGGGCGAGCAGTACTTC; size: few; J: TRBJ2-7; V: TRBV5-4; length: 13; D: .
CDR3: CASSLGGLDRLSYEQYF; DNA: TGTGCCAGCAGCTTAGGAGGGTTGGACAGGCTCTCCTACGAGCAGTACTTC; size: .; J: TRBJ2-7; V: TRBV7-2; length: 17; D: TRBD1
CDR3: CASSLEPGHETQYF; DNA: TGTGCCAGCAGTTTAGAGCCGGGACACGAGACCCAGTACTTC; size: .; J: TRBJ2-5; V: TRBV27; length: 14; D: .
CDR3: CASSVNPHTDRAYEQYF; DNA: TGTGCCAGCAGCGTAAACCCCCATACGGACAGGGCCTACGAGCAGTACTTC; size: few; J: TRBJ2-7; V: TRBV9; length: 17; D: TRBD1
CDR3: CASSGTSGSGDTQYF; DNA: TGTGCCAGCAGTGGGACTAGCGGGAGTGGAGATACGCAGTATTTT; size: .; J: TRBJ2-3; V: TRBV6-4; length: 15; D: TRBD2
CDR3: CASTGSTSGGEIYNEQFF; DNA: TGTGCCAGCACGGGGTCAACTAGCGGGGGCGAAATTTACAATGAGCAGTTCTTC; size: once; J: TRBJ2-1; V: TRBV7-9; length: 18; D: TRBD2
CDR3: CASSDQGVGNQPQHF; DNA: TGTGCCAGTAGCGACCAGGGTGTGGGGAATCAGCCCCAGCATTTT; size: few; J: TRBJ1-5; V: TRBV19; length: 15; D: .
CDR3: CASSPVSGTEAFF; DNA: TGTGCCAGCAGCCCTGTGAGTGGCACTGAAGCTTTCTTT; size: few; J: TRBJ1-1; V: TRBV7-9; length: 13; D: .
CDR3: CASSPEGAYPEKLFF; DNA: TGTGCCAGCAGCCCCGAAGGGGCCTACCCCGAAAAACTGTTTTTT; size: .; J: TRBJ1-4; V: TRBV9; length: 15; D: .
CDR3: CASSLEADRQIETQYF; DNA: TGTGCCAGCAGCTTAGAAGCGGACAGACAAATAGAGACCCAGTACTTC; size: once; J: TRBJ2-5; V: TRBV7-6; length: 16; D: .
CDR3: CASTTTFSNQPQHF; DNA: TGTGCCAGTACGACAACCTTTAGCAATCAGCCCCAGCATTTT; size: few; J: TRBJ1-5; V: TRBV19; length: 14; D: .
CDR3: CASSVGQGAANEKLFF; DNA: TGTGCCAGCAGCGTCGGACAGGGGGCAGCTAATGAAAAACTGTTTTTT; size: few; J: TRBJ1-4; V: TRBV7-9; length: 16; D: TRBD1
CDR3: CASSRAGNSYEQYF; DNA: TGTGCCAGCAGCCGTGCAGGGAACTCCTACGAGCAGTACTTC; size: .; J: TRBJ2-7; V: TRBV2; length: 14; D: .